The entry below gives a single T cell receptor beta chain sequence along with its context. The antigen is not known. This CDR3 region has 12 residues. The germline CDR1 and CDR2 sequences are SQVTM and ANQGSEA. Trimming left V 4 bases short and J 1 base short, with 8 bases between. This record belongs to a study of PD-1 blockade in classical Hodgkin lymphoma. Study-wide points: Patients who initiated nivolumab within 1 year of ASCT were excluded. No one has yet defined what causes the repertoire differences, which may be disease activity or prior therapy.

Produced via immunoSEQ multiplex PCR; TCRdb's table is partial and in-frame only. Counted here are tens of thousands of clones, 80% occurring once; the ten biggest clones make up around 19%. Time point: cycle 4 day 1 (C4D1), after six to seven weeks of nivolumab. Every single patient, without exception, relapsed after autologous stem cell transplantation, and brentuximab vedotin exposure varied. This chain joins TRBV29-1 and TRBJ2-7; the D is unclear. The specimen was peripheral blood mononuclear cells (PBMCs), collected before the fourth cycle of nivolumab. This receptor was obtained from a human donor with classical Hodgkin lymphoma. The CDR3 DNA is TGCAGCGTTGCAGTCTCGTCCTACGAGCAGTACTTC. Amino acid sequence: CSVAVSSYEQYF.